This is a list of T cell receptor beta chains from one sample in a study of blood T cell repertoires in COVID-19. The protocol was immunoSEQ multiplex PCR, while the TCRdb copy is restricted to in-frame clones and leaves out a portion. The sample yields hundreds of thousands of clones, around 85% seen once. The specimen sequenced was PBMCs or T cells enriched from blood (not recorded which). All receptors derive from a woman between 40 and 55 years old who had recovered from COVID-19. CDR3s include the opening cysteine and the closing phenylalanine or tryptophan. D genes are given only for firm matches. The listing skips clone size in some rows; elsewhere it reads once, few, many or a size class.

d_call	v_call	clone_size	j_call	cdr3_nt	cdr3_aa
NA	TRBV7-2	once	TRBJ1-1	TGTGCCAGCAGCTTGGGACTGGTAAACACTGAAGCTTTCTTT	CASSLGLVNTEAFF
NA	TRBV24-1	NA	TRBJ1-3	TGTGCCACCAGGGACAGCTCTGGAAACACCATATATTTT	CATRDSSGNTIYF
TRBD2	TRBV6-5	NA	TRBJ2-7	TGTGCCAGCACCAAAGCGGGAACCGACGAGCAGTACTTC	CASTKAGTDEQYF
NA	TRBV6-2/TRBV6-3	NA	TRBJ2-7	TGTGCCAGCAGCAGACAGATCTACGAGCAGTACTTC	CASSRQIYEQYF
NA	TRBV6-5	NA	TRBJ2-1	TGTGCCAGCAGCTCAACTAGGGAGCAGTTCTTC	CASSSTREQFF
NA	TRBV29-1	NA	TRBJ1-1	TGCAGCGTTACCTCTTTTCGGGGGAACACTGAAGCTTTCTTT	CSVTSFRGNTEAFF
NA	TRBV6-1	NA	TRBJ2-2	TGTGCCAGCAGTGAAGGTCAGGGACTTGGGGAGCTGTTTTTT	CASSEGQGLGELFF
TRBD2	TRBV5-1	NA	TRBJ2-3	TGCGCCAGCAGCTTCCTAGCGGGAGCCACAGATACGCAGTATTTT	CASSFLAGATDTQYF
NA	TRBV19	NA	TRBJ2-7	TGTGCCAGTAGAAACTACGTGGCCCAGGGATCCTACGAGCAGTACTTC	CASRNYVAQGSYEQYF
NA	TRBV11-2	NA	TRBJ1-2	TGTGCCAGCAGCTTAGCGGGGAATGGCTACACCTTC	CASSLAGNGYTF
TRBD1	TRBV18	NA	TRBJ1-1	TGTGCCAGCTCACTAGGGACAGGGAGCCCCACTGAAGCTTTCTTT	CASSLGTGSPTEAFF
NA	TRBV28	once	TRBJ2-1	TGTGCCAGCCAACTCGGAGGTTCCTACAATGAGCAGTTCTTC	CASQLGGSYNEQFF
NA	TRBV2	NA	TRBJ2-4	TGTGCCAGCAGTGTGTCAGGGATGAACATTCAGTACTTC	CASSVSGMNIQYF
NA	TRBV19	NA	TRBJ1-4	TGTGCCAGTAGAGGACAGCCGGCAGAAAAACTGTTTTTT	CASRGQPAEKLFF
NA	TRBV5-1	NA	TRBJ2-2	TGCGCCAGCAGCTTATACAGGGTTACCGGGGAGCTGTTTTTT	CASSLYRVTGELFF
NA	TRBV4-2	once	TRBJ1-4	TGTGCCAGCAGCCAAGAATCTTCCGGGTTCGGTGAAAAACTGTTTTTT	CASSQESSGFGEKLFF
TRBD1	TRBV30	NA	TRBJ1-4	TGTGCCTGGAGTGTACTTGGGGACAGGGCTAATGAAAAACTGTTTTTT	CAWSVLGDRANEKLFF
NA	TRBV27	once	TRBJ2-7	TGTGCCAGCAGACCCCTTGGGCCGAGCTCCTACGAGCAGTACTTC	CASRPLGPSSYEQYF
NA	TRBV19	few	TRBJ2-2	TGTGCCAGCAGCCCCGTTGACAGCACCCGGGAGCTGTTTTTT	CASSPVDSTRELFF
TRBD1	TRBV11-2	NA	TRBJ2-6	TGTGCCAGCAGCGGTAGGGACAGGGGGCCGGGGGCCAACGTCCTGACTTTC	CASSGRDRGPGANVLTF
TRBD2	TRBV19	NA	TRBJ2-5	TGTGCCAGTAGTCTAGAAGCCTGGACTAGCGGGAGGAGGTTTGGAGAGACCCAGTACTTC	CASSLEAWTSGRRFGETQYF
NA	TRBV5-6	once	TRBJ1-4	TGTGCCAGCAGCCAGGCCAGGCAGGGGAGGGATGAAAAACTGTTTTTT	CASSQARQGRDEKLFF
NA	TRBV9	few	TRBJ1-1	TGTGCCAGCAGCCAACTCGCGACACTTAGGAACACTGAAGCTTTCTTT	CASSQLATLRNTEAFF
TRBD1	TRBV19	NA	TRBJ1-2	TGTGCCAGTACCCCGGGACAGACCGGCTATGGCTACACCTTC	CASTPGQTGYGYTF
TRBD2	TRBV18	NA	TRBJ2-7	TGTGCCAGCTCACCTACTGGACTAGCGGGAGGTGACGAGCAGTACTTC	CASSPTGLAGGDEQYF
TRBD1	TRBV15	NA	TRBJ1-2	TGTGCCACCAGCAGGAGCGGGACAGGGCTTGGCTACACCTTC	CATSRSGTGLGYTF
NA	TRBV12-3/TRBV12-4	NA	TRBJ2-7	TGTGCCAGCACCCCTCTAATTGGCTACGAGCAGTACTTC	CASTPLIGYEQYF
NA	TRBV13	few	TRBJ2-1	TGTGCCAGCAGCTTATTGGCGGGATTCAATGAGCAGTTCTTC	CASSLLAGFNEQFF
TRBD2	TRBV6-5	NA	TRBJ2-1	TGTGCCAGCAGAGACACTAGCGGGAGGGCCGGTGAGCAGTTCTTC	CASRDTSGRAGEQFF
TRBD1	TRBV30	NA	TRBJ2-5	TGTGCCTGGAGCCTGGGACAGGGCAAAGAGACCCAGTACTTC	CAWSLGQGKETQYF
NA	TRBV28	NA	TRBJ2-7	TGTGCCAGCAGTTTGGAGGGAGGCGTATACGAGCAGTACTTC	CASSLEGGVYEQYF
NA	TRBV6-5	NA	TRBJ2-3	TGTGCCAGCAGTTATCGGCGGATTAGCACAGATACGCAGTATTTT	CASSYRRISTDTQYF